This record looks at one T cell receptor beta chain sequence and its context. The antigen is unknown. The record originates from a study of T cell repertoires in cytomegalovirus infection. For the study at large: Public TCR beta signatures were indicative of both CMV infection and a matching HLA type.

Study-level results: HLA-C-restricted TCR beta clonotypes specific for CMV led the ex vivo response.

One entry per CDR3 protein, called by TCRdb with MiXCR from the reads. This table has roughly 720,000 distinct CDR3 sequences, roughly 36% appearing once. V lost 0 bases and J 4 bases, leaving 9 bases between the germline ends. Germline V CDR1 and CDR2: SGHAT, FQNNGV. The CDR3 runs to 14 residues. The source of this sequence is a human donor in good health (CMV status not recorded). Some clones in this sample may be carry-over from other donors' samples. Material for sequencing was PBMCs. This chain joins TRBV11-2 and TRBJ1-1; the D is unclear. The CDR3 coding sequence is TGTGCCAGCAGCTTAGATAGGCCTGGCACTGAAGCTTTCTTT. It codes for CASSLDRPGTEAFF.